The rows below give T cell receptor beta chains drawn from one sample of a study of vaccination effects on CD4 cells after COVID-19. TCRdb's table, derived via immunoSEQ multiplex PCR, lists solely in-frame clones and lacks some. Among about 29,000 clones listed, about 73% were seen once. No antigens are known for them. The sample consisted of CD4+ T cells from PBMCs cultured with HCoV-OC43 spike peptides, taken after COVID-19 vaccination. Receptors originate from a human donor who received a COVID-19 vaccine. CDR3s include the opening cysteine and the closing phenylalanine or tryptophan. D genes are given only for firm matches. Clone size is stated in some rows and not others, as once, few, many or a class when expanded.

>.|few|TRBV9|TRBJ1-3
TGTGCCAGCGAAGATGGGGCTGGTTCGGGAAACACCATATATTTT
CASEDGAGSGNTIYF
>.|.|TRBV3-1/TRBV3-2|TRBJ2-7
TGTGCCAGCAGCCAAGATAGGGGAAGGGAGCAGTACTTC
CASSQDRGREQYF
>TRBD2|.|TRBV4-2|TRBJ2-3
TGTGCCAGCAGCCAAGACGGAGCGGGGGTCTTTGCGGATACGCAGTATTTT
CASSQDGAGVFADTQYF
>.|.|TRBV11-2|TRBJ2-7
TGTGCCAGCAGCCCCCGTAGTTACCGGCAGTACTTC
CASSPRSYRQYF
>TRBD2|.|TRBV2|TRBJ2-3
TGTGCCAGCAGTGGCCGTAGCGGGAGTACAGATACGCAGTATTTT
CASSGRSGSTDTQYF
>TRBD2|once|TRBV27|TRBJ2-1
TGTGCCAGCAGTACCTCGACTAGCGGGAGGGTATGGGAGCAGTTCTTC
CASSTSTSGRVWEQFF
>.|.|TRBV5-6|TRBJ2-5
TGTGCCAGCAGCCGACCGTACTCCGAGACCCAGTACTTC
CASSRPYSETQYF
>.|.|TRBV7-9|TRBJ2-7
TGTGCCAGCAGCTCTAGCGACATAACCCCCTACGAGCAGTACTTC
CASSSSDITPYEQYF
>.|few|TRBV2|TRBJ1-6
TGTGCCAGCAGACCTGACAGCACCAATTCACCCCTCCACTTT
CASRPDSTNSPLHF
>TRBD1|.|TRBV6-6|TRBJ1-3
TGTGCCAGCAGTCTGTTAAGGGGGCGAGGAAACACCATATATTTT
CASSLLRGRGNTIYF
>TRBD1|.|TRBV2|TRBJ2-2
TGTGCCAGCAGTGAATCGGGACAGACGAACACCGGGGAGCTGTTTTTT
CASSESGQTNTGELFF
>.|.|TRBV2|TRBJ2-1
TGTGCCAGCAGTGAAGCGCTAGCTATCTTCCTTAAAAACAACAATGAGCAGTTCTTC
CASSEALAIFLKNNNEQFF
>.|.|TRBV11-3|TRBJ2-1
TGTGCCAGCAGCGAACGGGGTTTGCCCTACAATGAGCAGTTCTTC
CASSERGLPYNEQFF
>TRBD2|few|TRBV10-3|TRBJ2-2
TGTGCCATCAACCCCGGGACTAGCCTGAACACCGGGGAGCTGTTTTTT
CAINPGTSLNTGELFF
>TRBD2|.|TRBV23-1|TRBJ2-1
TGCGCCAGCAGTCCCGGGACTAGCGGGTATGAGCAGTTCTTC
CASSPGTSGYEQFF
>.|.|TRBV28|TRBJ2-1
TGTGCCAGCAGTTCGCCGGGGACAGCGGGAAACAATGAGCAGTTCTTC
CASSSPGTAGNNEQFF
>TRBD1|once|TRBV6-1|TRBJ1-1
TGTGCCAGCAGTGAAACACCGGGACAGGGGGGCTCTGAAGCTTTCTTT
CASSETPGQGGSEAFF
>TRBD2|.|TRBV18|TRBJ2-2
TGTGCCAGCTCACCACTTCTATTCATACCGGGGGGAATCGGGGAGCTGTTTTTT
CASSPLLFIPGGIGELFF
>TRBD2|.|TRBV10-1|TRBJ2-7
TGCGCCAGCAGTAACGCGCGGGAGAGGGACTACGAGCAGTACTTC
CASSNARERDYEQYF
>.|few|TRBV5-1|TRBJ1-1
TGCGCCAGCAGCTTGGATCACTGGACTGAAGCTTTCTTT
CASSLDHWTEAFF
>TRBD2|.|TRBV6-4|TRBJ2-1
TGTGCCAGCAGTGACGGACTAGCGGGCGGCAATGAGCAGTTCTTC
CASSDGLAGGNEQFF
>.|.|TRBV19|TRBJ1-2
TGTGCCAGTAGTAGTCAGGCCTATCTAAACTATGGCTACACCTTC
CASSSQAYLNYGYTF
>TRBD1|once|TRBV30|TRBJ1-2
TGTGCCTGGAGTCAAACAGGGGGTCATGGCTACACCTTC
CAWSQTGGHGYTF
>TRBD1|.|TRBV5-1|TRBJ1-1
TGCGCCAGCAGCTTGGAGGCAGGGGGCACTGAAGCTTTCTTT
CASSLEAGGTEAFF
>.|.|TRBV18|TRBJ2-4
TGTGCCAGCTCACCCCGGGACGGGGACATTCAGTACTTC
CASSPRDGDIQYF
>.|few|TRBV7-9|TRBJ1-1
TGTGCCAGCAGCTTGGAAGGCAGGAGCACTGAAGCTTTCTTT
CASSLEGRSTEAFF
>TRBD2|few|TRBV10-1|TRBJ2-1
TGCGCCAGCAGCCCCGGGACTAGCGGGAGGGCCCTAGCCTACAATGAGCAGTTCTTC
CASSPGTSGRALAYNEQFF
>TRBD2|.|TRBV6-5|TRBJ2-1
TGTGCCAGCAGGCCCCCTAGCGGGAGCTACAATGAGCAGTTCTTC
CASRPPSGSYNEQFF
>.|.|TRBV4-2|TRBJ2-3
TGTGCCAGCAGCCCAGCCCTGATCCTAGCGCCTACCACGGGCGGACACACAGATACGCAGTATTTT
CASSPALILAPTTGGHTDTQYF
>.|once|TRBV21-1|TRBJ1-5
TGTGCCAGCAGTAGCCTTTCTTTTCAAGGGACAGAAAATCAGCCCCAGCATTTT
CASSSLSFQGTENQPQHF
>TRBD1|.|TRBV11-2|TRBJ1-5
TGTGCCAGCAGCTTGGGACAGCTTCAGCCCCAGCATTTT
CASSLGQLQPQHF
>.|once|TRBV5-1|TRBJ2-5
TGCGCCAGCAGCTTGGGATTCGGGGGGCGGGAGACCCAGTACTTC
CASSLGFGGRETQYF
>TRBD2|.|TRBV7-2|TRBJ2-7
TGTGCCAGCAGCTTAGCGGCTCTAGCGGGGGGGGTGGGCTACGAGCAGTACTTC
CASSLAALAGGVGYEQYF
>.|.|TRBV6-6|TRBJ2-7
TGTGCCAGCAGCTCATGGGGAGGCTACGAGCAGTACTTC
CASSSWGGYEQYF
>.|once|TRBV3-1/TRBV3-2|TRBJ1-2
TGTGCCAGCAGCCCAGGGAACACCGGGAACTATGGCTACACCTTC
CASSPGNTGNYGYTF
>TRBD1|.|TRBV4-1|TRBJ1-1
TGCGCCAGCAGCCACCCCCCAGGACAGGGGAGCACTGAAGCTTTCTTT
CASSHPPGQGSTEAFF
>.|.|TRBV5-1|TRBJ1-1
TGCGCCAGCAGGTTTGCCTCTTTACAGGAAGCTTTCTTT
CASRFASLQEAFF